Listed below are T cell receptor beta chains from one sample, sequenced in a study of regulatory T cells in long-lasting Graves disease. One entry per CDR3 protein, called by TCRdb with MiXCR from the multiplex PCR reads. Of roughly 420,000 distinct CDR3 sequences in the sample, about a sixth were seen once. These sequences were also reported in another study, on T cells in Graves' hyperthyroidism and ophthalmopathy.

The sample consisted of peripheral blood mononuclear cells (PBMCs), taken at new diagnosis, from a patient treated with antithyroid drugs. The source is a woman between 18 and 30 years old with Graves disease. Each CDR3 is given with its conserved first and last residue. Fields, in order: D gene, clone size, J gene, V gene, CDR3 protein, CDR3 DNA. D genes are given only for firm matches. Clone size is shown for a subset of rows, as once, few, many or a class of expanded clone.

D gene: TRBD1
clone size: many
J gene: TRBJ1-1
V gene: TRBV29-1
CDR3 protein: CSAEGTDEAFF
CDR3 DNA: TGCAGCGCCGAGGGGACAGATGAAGCTTTCTTT

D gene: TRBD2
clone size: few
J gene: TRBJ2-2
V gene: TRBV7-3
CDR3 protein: CASSLDARESGELFF
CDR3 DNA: TGTGCCAGCAGCTTAGACGCGCGGGAGAGCGGGGAGCTGTTTTTT

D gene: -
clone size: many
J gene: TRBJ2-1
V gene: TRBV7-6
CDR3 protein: CASSLVPGSYNEQFF
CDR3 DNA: TGTGCCAGCAGCTTAGTCCCGGGATCCTACAATGAGCAGTTCTTC

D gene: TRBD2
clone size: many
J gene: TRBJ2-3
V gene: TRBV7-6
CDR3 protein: CASSIFGGSGATDTQYF
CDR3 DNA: TGTGCCAGCAGCATCTTTGGGGGTAGCGGGGCCACAGATACGCAGTATTTT

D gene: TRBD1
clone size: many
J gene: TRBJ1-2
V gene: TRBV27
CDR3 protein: CASSTGTGYGYTF
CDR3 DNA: TGTGCCAGCAGCACCGGGACAGGCTATGGCTACACCTTC

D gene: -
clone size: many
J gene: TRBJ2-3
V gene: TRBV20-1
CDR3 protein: CSARDPSPPPDTQYF
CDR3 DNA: TGCAGTGCTAGAGATCCTAGCCCACCCCCAGATACGCAGTATTTT

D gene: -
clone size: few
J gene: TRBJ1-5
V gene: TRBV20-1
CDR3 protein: CSARGGQGAISNQPQHF
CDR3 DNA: TGCAGTGCTAGAGGGGGGCAGGGCGCAATTAGCAATCAGCCCCAGCATTTT

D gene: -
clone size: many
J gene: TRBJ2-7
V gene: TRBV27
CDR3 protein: CASSATEAYEQYF
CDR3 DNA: TGTGCCAGCAGTGCGACTGAAGCCTACGAGCAGTACTTC

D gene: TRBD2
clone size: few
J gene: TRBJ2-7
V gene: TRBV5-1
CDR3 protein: CASSSIPTGLAGVRNEQYF
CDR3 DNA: TGCGCCAGCAGCTCTATCCCGACCGGACTAGCGGGAGTTCGGAACGAGCAGTACTTC

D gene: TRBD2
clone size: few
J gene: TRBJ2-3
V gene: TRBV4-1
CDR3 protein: CASSAGGFTQYF
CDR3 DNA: TGCGCCAGCAGCGCGGGGGGGTTTACGCAGTATTTT

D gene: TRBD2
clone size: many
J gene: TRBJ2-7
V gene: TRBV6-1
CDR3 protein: CASRHSGSAYEQYF
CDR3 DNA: TGTGCCAGCAGACATAGCGGGAGCGCCTACGAGCAGTACTTC

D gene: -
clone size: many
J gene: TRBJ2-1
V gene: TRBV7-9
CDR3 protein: CASSPRTPYNEQFF
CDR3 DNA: TGTGCCAGCAGCCCGAGGACTCCCTACAATGAGCAGTTCTTC

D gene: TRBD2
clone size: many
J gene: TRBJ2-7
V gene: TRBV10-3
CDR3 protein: CAISVAGGSYEQYF
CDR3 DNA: TGTGCCATCAGTGTAGCGGGAGGGAGCTACGAGCAGTACTTC

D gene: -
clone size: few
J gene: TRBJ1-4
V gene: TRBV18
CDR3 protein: CASSPSLGTSNEKLFF
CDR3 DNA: TGTGCCAGCTCACCGTCGCTCGGGACAAGTAATGAAAAACTGTTTTTT

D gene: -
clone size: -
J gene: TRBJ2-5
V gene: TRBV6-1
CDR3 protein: CASSEAGNGATQYF
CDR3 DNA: TGTGCCAGCAGTGAAGCGGGAAATGGGGCGACCCAGTACTTC

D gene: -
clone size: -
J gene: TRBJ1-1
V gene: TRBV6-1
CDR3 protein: CASSRTFLNTEAFF
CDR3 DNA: TGTGCCAGCAGTCGAACATTCCTGAACACTGAAGCTTTCTTT

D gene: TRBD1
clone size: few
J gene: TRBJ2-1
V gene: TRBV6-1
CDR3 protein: CASAESLGQGAGNEQFF
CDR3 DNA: TGTGCCAGCGCTGAATCCCTGGGACAGGGGGCGGGTAATGAGCAGTTCTTC

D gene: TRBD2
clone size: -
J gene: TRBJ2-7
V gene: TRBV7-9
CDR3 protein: CASQSGRNYEQYF
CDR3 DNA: TGTGCCAGTCAAAGCGGGAGGAACTACGAGCAGTACTTC

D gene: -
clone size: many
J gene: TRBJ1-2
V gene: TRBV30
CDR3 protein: CAWSTGLNYGYTF
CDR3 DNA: TGTGCCTGGAGTACAGGATTGAACTATGGCTACACCTTC

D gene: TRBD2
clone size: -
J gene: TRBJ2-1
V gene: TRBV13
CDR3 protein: CASSDSGSSNEQFF
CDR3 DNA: TGTGCCAGCAGCGATAGCGGGAGCTCCAATGAGCAGTTCTTC

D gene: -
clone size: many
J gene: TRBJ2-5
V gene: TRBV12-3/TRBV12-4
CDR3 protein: CASSRPGLEETQYF
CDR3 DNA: TGTGCCAGCAGCCGCCCGGGCTTGGAAGAGACCCAGTACTTC

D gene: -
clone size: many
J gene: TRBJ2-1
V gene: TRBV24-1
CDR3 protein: CATSDLSPAGKYNEQFF
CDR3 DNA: TGTGCCACCAGTGATTTGTCTCCGGCAGGAAAGTACAATGAGCAGTTCTTC